Sequencing of this TCR beta chain was carried out in a study of pediatric ulcerative colitis. Study-wide points: No controls had the two rectal clonotypes shared by ulcerative colitis patients.

As concerns this clone: Its antigen is not identified.

Trimming took 3 bases from V and 3 from J; bases not matched to a gene: 2. CDR3 length: 13 amino acids. The germline CDR1 and CDR2 sequences are SGHNT and YYREEE (reference sequence). The rectum was sampled with one to two pinch biopsies at colonoscopy. The assay was immunoSEQ multiplex PCR, and TCRdb's table has in-frame clones only and misses some. The sample includes approximately 15,000 clones, about two thirds of them seen just once. V and J are TRBV5-4 and TRBJ2-7; 8 positions agree with TRBD1. The sequence was obtained from a girl aged 5-17 years with moderate ulcerative colitis. Sequenced sample: gut tissue. For the CDR3, the DNA is TGTGCCAGCAGCTGGACAGGGAACTACGAGCAGTACTTC. Amino acids: CASSWTGNYEQYF. The variable domain in full, with the rest retrieved from reference TRBV5-4 and TRBJ2-7, is ETGVTQSPTHLIKTRGQQVTLRCSSQSGHNTVSWYQQALGQGPQFIFQYYREEENGRGNFPPRFSGLQFPNYSSELNVNALELDDSALYLCASSWTGNYEQYFGPGTRLTVT.